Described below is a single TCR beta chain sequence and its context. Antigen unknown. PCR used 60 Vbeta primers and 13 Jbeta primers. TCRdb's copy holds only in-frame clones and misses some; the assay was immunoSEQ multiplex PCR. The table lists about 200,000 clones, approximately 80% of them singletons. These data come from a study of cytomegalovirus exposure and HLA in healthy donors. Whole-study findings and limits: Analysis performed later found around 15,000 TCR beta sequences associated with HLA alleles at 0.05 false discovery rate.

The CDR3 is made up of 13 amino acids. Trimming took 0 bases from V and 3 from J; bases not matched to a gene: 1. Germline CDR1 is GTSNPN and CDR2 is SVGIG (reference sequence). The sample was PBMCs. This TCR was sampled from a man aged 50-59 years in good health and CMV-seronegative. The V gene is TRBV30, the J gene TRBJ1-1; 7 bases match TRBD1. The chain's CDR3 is CAWSVQGYTEAFF. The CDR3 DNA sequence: TGTGCCTGGAGTGTACAGGGGTACACTGAAGCTTTCTTT.